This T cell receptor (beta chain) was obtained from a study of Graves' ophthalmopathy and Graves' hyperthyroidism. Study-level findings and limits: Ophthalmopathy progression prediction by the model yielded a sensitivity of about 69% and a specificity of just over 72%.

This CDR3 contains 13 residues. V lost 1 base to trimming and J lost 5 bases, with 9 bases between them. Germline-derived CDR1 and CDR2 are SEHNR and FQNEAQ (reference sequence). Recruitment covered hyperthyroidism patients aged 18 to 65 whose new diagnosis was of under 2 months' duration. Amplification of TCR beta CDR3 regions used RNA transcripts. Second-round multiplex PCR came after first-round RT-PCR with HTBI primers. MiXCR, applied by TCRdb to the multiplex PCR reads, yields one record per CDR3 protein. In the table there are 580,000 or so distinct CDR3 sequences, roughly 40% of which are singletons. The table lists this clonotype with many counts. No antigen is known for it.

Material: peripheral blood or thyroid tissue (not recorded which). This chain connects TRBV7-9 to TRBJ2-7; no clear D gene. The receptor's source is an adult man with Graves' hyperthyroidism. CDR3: CASSLEGGNEQYF. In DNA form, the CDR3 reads TGTGCCAGCAGCTTAGAAGGTGGGAACGAGCAGTACTTC. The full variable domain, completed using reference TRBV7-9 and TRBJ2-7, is DTGVSQNPRHKITKRGQNVTFRCDPISEHNRLYWYRQTLGQGPEFLTYFQNEAQLEKSRLLSDRFSAERPKGSFSTLEIQRTEQGDSAMYLCASSLEGGNEQYFGPGTRLTVT.